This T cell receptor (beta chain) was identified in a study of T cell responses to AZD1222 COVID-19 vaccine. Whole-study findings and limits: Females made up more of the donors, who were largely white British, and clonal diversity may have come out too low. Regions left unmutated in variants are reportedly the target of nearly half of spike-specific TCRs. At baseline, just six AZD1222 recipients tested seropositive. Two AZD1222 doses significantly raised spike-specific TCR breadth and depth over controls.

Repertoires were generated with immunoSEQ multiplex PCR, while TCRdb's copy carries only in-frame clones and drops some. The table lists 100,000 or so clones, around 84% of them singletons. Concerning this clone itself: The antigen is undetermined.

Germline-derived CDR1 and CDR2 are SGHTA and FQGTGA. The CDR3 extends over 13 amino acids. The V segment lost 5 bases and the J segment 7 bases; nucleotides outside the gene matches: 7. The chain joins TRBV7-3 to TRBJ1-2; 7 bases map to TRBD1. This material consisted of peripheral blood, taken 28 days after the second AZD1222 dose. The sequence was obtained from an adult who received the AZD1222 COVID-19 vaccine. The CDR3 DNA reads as TGTGCCAGCAGCCCACAGGGGTTGGTTGGCTACACCTTC. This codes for CASSPQGLVGYTF.